This T cell receptor beta chain was sequenced in a study of blood T cell repertoires in COVID-19. The V gene's germline CDR1 is MGHRA and CDR2 YSYEKL. CDR3 length: 14 residues. V shed 9 bases, J shed 2 bases, and the junction held 9 bases outside the gene matches. The age range of participants was about 18 to 100 years, with residence in about 25 US areas. Participants reported their clinical history, and cohort assignment relied on those reports. Using immunoSEQ multiplex PCR, the repertoire was profiled, and TCRdb retains in-frame clones only, with some absent. Of roughly 150,000 clones listed, over 80% are singletons.

The chain recombines TRBV4-1 with TRBJ2-7; TRBD1 aligns across 8 bases. Sequenced: PBMCs or T cells enriched from blood (not recorded which). The receptor comes from a man between 65 and 85 years old who had been exposed to COVID-19. This chain's CDR3 is CASRRGQDTYEQYF. The CDR3 DNA reads as TGCGCCAGTAGGCGGGGACAGGACACCTACGAGCAGTACTTC.